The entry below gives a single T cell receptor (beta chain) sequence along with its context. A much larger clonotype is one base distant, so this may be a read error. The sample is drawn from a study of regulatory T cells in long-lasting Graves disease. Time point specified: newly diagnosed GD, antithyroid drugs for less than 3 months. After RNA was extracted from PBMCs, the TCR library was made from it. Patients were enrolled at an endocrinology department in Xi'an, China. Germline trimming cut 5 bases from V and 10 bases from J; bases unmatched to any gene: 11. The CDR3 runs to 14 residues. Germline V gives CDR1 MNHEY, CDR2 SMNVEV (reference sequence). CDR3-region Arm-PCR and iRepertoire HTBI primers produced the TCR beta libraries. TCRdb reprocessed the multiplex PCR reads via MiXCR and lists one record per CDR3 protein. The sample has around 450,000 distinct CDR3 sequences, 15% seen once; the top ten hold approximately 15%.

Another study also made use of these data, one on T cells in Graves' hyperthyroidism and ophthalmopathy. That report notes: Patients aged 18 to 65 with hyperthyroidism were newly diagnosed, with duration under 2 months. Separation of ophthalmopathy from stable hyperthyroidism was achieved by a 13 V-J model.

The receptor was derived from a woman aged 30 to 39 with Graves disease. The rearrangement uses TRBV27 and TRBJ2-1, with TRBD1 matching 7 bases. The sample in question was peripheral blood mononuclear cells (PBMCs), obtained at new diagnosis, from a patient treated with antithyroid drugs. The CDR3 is CASSKQGNSYEQFF. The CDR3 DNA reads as TGTGCCAGCAGTAAACAGGGGAATTCCTACGAGCAGTTCTTC.